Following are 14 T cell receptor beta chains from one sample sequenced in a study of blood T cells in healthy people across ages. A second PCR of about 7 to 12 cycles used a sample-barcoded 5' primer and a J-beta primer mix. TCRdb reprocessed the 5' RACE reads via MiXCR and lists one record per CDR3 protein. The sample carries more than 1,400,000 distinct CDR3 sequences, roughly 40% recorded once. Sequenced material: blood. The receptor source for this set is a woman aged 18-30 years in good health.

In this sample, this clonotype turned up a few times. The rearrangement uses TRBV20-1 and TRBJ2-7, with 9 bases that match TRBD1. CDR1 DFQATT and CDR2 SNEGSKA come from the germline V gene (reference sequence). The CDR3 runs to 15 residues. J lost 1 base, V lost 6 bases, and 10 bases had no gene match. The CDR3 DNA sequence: TGCAGTGCCCCAGCCACCGGGACAGGGTCCTACGAGCAGTACTTC. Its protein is CSAPATGTGSYEQYF.

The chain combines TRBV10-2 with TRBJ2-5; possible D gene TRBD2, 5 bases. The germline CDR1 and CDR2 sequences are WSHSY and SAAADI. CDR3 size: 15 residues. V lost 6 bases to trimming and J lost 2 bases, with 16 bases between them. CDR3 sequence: CASRHFKRNQETQYF. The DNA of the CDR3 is TGCGCCAGCAGACACTTTAAGCGGAATCAAGAGACCCAGTACTTC.

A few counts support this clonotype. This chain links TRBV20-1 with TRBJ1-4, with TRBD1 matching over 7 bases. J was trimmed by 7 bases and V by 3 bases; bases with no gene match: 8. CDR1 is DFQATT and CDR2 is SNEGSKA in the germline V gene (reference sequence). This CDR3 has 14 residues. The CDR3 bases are TGCAGTGCTAGGAAAGGGGGCGTCGCTGAAAAACTGTTTTTT. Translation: CSARKGGVAEKLFF.

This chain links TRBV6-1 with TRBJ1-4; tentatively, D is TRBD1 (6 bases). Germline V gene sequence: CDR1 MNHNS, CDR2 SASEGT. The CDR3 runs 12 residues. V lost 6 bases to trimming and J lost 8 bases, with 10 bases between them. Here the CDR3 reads CASRLDREKLFF. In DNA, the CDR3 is TGTGCCAGCAGGCTGGACAGAGAAAAACTGTTTTTT.

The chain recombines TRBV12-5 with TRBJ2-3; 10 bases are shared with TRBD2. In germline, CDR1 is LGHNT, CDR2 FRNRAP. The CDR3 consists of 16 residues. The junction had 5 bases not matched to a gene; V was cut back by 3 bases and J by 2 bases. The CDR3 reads CASGFLLAGITDTQYF. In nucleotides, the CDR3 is TGTGCTAGTGGTTTCTTACTAGCGGGGATCACAGATACGCAGTATTTT.

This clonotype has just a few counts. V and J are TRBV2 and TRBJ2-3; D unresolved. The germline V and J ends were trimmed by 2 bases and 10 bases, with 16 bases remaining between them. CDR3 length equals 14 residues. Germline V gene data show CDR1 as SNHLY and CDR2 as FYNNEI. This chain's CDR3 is CASSETIWADPQYF. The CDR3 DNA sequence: TGTGCCAGCAGTGAAACTATATGGGCCGATCCGCAGTATTTT.

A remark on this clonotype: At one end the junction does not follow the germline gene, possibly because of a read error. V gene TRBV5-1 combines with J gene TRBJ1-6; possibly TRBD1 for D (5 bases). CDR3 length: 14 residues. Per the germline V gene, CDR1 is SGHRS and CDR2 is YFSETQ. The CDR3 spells CASSSGADNSPPHF. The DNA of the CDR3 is TGCGCCAGCAGCTCCGGGGCCGACAATTCACCCCCCCACTTT.

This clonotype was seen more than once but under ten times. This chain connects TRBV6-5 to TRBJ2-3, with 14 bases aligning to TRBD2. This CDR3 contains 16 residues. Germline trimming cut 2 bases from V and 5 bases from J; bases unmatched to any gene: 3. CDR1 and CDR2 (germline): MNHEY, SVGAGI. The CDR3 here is CASSYRGLAGGDTQYF. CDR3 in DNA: TGTGCCAGCAGTTACCGCGGACTAGCGGGGGGAGATACGCAGTATTTT.

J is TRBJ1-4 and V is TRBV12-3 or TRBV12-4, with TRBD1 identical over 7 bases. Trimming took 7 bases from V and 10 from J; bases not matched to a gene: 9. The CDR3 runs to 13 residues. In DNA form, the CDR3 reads TGTGCCAGCACCCCCGACAGGGCGGGAAAACTGTTTTTT. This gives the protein CASTPDRAGKLFF.

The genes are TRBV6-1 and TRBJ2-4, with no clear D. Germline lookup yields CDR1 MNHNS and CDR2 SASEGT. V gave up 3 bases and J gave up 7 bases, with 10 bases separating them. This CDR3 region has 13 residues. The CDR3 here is CASSETLRNIQYF. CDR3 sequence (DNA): TGTGCCAGCAGTGAGACCCTGAGGAACATTCAGTACTTC.

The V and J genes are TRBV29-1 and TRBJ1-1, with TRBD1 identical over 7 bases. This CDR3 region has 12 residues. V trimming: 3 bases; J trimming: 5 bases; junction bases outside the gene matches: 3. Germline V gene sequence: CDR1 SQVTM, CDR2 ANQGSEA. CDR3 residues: CSVDRGMTEAFF. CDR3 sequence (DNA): TGCAGCGTTGACAGGGGGATGACTGAAGCTTTCTTT.

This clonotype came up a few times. DNA of the CDR3: TGTGCCAGCAGCTCCGCCCACAGGACCAAGTACCAAGAGACCCAGTACTTC. This codes for CASSSAHRTKYQETQYF. V is TRBV7-2 and J is TRBJ2-5, with TRBD1 as a possible D gene (5 bases). V was trimmed by 4 bases and J by 0 bases, leaving 18 bases between them. The CDR3 sequence is 17 residues long. Germline CDR1 SGHTA, CDR2 FQGNSA.

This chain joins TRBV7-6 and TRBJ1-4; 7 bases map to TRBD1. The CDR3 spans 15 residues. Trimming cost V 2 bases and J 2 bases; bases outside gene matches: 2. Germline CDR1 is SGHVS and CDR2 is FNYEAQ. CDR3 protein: CASSLSRGTNEKLFF. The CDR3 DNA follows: TGTGCCAGCAGCTTATCCAGGGGGACTAATGAAAAACTGTTTTTT.

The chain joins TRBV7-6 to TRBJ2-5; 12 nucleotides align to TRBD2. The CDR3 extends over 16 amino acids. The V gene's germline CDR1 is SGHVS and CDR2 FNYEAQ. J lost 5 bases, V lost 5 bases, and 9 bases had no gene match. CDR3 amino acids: CASSILAGGGRETQYF. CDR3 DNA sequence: TGTGCCAGCAGCATACTAGCGGGGGGCGGTCGGGAGACCCAGTACTTC.